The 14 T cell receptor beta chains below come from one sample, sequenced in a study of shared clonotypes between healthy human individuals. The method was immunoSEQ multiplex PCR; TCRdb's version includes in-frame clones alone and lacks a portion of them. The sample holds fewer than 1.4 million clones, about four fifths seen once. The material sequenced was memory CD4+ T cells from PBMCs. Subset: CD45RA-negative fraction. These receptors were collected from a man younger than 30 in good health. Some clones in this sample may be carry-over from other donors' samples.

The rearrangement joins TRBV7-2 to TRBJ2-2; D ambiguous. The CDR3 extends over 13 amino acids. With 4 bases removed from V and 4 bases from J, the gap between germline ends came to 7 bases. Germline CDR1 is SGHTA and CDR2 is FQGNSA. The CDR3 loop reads CASSSLVTGELFF. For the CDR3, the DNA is TGTGCCAGCAGCTCCCTCGTCACCGGGGAGCTGTTTTTT.

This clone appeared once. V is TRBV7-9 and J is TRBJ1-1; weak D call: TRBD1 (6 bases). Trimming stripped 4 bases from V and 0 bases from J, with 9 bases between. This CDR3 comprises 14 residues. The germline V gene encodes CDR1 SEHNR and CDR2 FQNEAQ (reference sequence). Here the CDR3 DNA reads TGTGCCAGCAGCTACGGACAGATGAACACTGAAGCTTTCTTT. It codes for CASSYGQMNTEAFF.

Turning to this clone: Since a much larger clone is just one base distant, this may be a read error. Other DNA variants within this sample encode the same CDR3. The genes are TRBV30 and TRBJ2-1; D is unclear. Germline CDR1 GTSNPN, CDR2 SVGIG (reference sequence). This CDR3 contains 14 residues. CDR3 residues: CAWSGEAHYNEQFF. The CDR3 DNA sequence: TGCGCCTGGAGTGGAGAGGCCCACTACAATGAGCAGTTCTTC.

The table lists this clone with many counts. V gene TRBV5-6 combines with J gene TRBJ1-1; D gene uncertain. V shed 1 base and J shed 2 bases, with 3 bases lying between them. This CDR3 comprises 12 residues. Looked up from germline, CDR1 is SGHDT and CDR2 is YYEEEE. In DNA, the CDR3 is TGTGCCAGCAGCTTGAAAAACACTGAAGCTTTCTTT. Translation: CASSLKNTEAFF.

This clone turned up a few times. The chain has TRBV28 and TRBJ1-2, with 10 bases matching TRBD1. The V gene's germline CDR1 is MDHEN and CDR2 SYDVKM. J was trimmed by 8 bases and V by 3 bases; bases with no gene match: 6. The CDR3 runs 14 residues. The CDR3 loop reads CASSFGGQGFGYTF. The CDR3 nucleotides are TGTGCCAGCAGTTTTGGGGGACAGGGGTTCGGCTACACCTTC.

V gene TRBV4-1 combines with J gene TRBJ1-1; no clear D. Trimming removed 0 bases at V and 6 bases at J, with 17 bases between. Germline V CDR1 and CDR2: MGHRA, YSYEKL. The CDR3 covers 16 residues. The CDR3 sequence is CASSQDRPYLNPEAFF. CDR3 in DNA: TGCGCCAGCAGCCAAGATCGGCCCTACTTAAACCCTGAAGCTTTCTTT.

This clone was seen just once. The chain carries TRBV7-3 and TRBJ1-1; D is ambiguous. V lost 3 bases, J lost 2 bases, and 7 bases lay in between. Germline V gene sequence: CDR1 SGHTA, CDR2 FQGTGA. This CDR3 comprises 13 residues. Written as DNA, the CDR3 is TGTGCCAGCAGCTTCACCCATAACACTGAAGCTTTCTTT. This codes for CASSFTHNTEAFF.

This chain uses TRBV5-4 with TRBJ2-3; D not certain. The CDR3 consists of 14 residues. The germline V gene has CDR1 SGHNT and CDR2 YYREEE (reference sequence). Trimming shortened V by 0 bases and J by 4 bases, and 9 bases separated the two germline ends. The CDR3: CASSLGSWSDTQYF. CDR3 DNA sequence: TGTGCCAGCAGCTTGGGGAGTTGGTCAGATACGCAGTATTTT.

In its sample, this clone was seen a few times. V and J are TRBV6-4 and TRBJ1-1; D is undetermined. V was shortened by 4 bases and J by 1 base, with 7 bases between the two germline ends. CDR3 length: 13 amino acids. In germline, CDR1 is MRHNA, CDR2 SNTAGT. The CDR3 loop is CASSAGWNTEAFF. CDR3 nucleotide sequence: TGTGCCAGCAGTGCGGGGTGGAACACTGAAGCTTTCTTT.

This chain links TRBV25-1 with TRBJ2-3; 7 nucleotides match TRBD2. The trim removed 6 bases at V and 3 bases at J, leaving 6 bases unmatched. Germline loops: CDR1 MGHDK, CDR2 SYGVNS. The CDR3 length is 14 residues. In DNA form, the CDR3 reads TGTGCCAGCAGCCGGACTAGACGAACAGATACGCAGTATTTT. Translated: CASSRTRRTDTQYF. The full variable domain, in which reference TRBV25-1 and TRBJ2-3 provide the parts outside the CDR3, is EADIYQTPRYLVIGTGKKITLECSQTMGHDKMYWYQQDPGMELHLIHYSYGVNSTEKGDLSSESTVSRIRTEHFPLTLESARPSHTSQYLCASSRTRRTDTQYFGPGTRLTVL.

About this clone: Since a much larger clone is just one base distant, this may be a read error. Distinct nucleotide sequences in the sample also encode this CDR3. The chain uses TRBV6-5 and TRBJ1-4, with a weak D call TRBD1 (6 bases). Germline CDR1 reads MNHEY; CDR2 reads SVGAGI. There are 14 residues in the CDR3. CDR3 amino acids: CASRGDTESGKLFF. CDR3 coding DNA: TGTGCCAGCAGGGGGGACACGGAGAGTGGAAAACTGTTCTTT.

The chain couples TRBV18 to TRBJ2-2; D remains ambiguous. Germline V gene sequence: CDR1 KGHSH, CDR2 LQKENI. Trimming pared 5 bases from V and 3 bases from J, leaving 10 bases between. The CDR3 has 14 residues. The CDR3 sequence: CASSGVAHTGELFF. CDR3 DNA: TGTGCCAGCTCAGGGGTGGCGCACACCGGGGAGCTGTTTTTT.

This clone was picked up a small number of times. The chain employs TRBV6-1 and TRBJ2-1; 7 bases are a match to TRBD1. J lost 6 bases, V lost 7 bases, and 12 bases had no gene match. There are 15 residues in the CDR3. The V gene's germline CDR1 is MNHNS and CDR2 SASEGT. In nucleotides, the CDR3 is TGTGCCAGCACCCAGGGACGGACAGGAGCCAATGAGCAGTTCTTC. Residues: CASTQGRTGANEQFF.

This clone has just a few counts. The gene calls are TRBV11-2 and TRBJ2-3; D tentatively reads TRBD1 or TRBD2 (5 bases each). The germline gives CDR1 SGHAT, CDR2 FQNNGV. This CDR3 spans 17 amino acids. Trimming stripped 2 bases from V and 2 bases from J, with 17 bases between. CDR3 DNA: TGTGCCAGCAGCTTATTGGGACCCCCTCGGCCCACAGATACGCAGTATTTT. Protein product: CASSLLGPPRPTDTQYF.